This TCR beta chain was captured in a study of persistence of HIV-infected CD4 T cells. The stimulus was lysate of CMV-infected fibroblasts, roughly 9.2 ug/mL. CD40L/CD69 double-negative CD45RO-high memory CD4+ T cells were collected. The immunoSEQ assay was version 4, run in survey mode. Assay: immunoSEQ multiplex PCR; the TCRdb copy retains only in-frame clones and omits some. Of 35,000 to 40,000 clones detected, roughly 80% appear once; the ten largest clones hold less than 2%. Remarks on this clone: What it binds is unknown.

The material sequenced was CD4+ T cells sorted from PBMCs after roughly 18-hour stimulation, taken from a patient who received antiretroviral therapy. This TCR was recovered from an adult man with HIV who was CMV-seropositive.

The DNA of the CDR3 is TGTGCCAGCAGCCTCGGTGGGGATAACAATGAGCAGTTCTTC. It yields the protein CASSLGGDNNEQFF. The chain has TRBV9 and TRBJ2-1; no firm D call. Germline CDR1 is SGDLS and CDR2 is YYNGEE. Trimming cost V 4 bases and J 5 bases, with 13 bases left between them. The CDR3 sequence is 14 residues long.